The TCR beta chain described here comes from a study of PD-L1 blockade in urothelial cancer. Across the study: Timepoints chosen for blood analysis were 3 weeks (second dose) and 6 weeks after treatment start. Specimens of blood held a median count of roughly 150,000 T cells.

In this sample, this clone turned up once. Its cognate antigen is unknown. Assay used: immunoSEQ multiplex PCR; TCRdb lists only in-frame clones, some missing. The sample records about 88,000 clones, 90% to 95% being singletons. CDR3 length: 14 residues. Germline CDR1 and CDR2: SGDLS and YYNGEE. With 0 bases removed from V and 1 base from J, the gap between germline ends came to 6 bases. Study findings and constraints: Durable benefit was linked to greater 3-week expansion of tumor-associated blood clones.

It was locally advanced or metastatic urothelial carcinoma that patients had. The V call is TRBV9, the J call TRBJ2-3, with a possible D match to TRBD2 (5 bases). The specimen was PBMCs, collected around atezolizumab (anti-PD-L1) treatment. The sequence derives from a man aged 55 to 69 with urothelial cancer. In DNA form, the CDR3 reads TGTGCCAGCAGCGTAGCGAGGGGCACAGATACGCAGTATTTT. Its translation: CASSVARGTDTQYF. The variable domain in full, completed from reference TRBV9 and TRBJ2-3, reads DSGVTQTPKHLITATGQRVTLRCSPRSGDLSVYWYQQSLDQGLQFLIQYYNGEERAKGNILERFSAQQFPDLHSELNLSSLELGDSALYFCASSVARGTDTQYFGPGTRLTVL.